Given below is one T cell receptor beta chain in context. What it binds is unknown. V dropped 4 bases and J dropped 5; count of bases not matched to a gene: 6. CDR1 is SGHRS and CDR2 is YFSETQ in the germline V gene. This CDR3 has 14 amino acids. The data were obtained in a study of blood T cells in healthy people across ages. Study results and caveats: Per million T cells, TCR beta diversity dropped roughly linearly as age increased.

A second about 7 to 11 cycle PCR used barcoded and J-beta primers. TCRdb itself ran the 5' RACE reads through MiXCR, one entry per CDR3 protein. Of approximately 780,000 distinct CDR3 sequences in the sample, 25% to 30% were seen once. These data also formed part of another study, on T cells of mothers and their children. That paper states: Donation came from three healthy Caucasian mothers together with their six children.

The chain joins TRBV5-1 to TRBJ2-7, with 10 positions matching TRBD2. The receptor comes from a boy younger than 18 in good health. The source material was blood. This CDR3 is CASSPSGGAHEQYF. As DNA, the CDR3 is TGCGCCAGCAGCCCCAGCGGGGGGGCCCACGAGCAGTACTTC.